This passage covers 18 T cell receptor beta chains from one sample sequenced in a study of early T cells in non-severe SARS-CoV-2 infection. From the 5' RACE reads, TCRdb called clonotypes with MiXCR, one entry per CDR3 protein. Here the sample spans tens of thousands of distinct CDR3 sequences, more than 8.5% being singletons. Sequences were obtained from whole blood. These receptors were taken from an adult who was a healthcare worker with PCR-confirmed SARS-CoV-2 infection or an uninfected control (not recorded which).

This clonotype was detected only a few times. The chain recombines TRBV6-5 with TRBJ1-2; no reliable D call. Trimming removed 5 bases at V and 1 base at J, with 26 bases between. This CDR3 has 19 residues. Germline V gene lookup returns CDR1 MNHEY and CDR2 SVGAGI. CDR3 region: CASSTSLVARTTFNYGYTF. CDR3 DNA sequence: TGTGCCAGCAGTACGTCACTCGTCGCAAGGACTACTTTTAACTATGGCTACACCTTC.

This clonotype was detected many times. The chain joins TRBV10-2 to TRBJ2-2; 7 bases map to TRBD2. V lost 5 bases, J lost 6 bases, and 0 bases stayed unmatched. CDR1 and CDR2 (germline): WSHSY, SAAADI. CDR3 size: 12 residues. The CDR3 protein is CASSRGAGELFF. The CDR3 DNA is TGCGCCAGCAGTCGGGGGGCCGGGGAGCTGTTTTTT.

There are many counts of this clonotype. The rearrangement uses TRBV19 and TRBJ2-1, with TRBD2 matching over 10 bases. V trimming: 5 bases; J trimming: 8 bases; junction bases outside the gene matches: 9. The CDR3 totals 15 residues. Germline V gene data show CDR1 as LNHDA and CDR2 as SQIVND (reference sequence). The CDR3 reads CASSPWTSGRDEQFF. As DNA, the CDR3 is TGTGCCAGTAGTCCTTGGACTAGCGGCAGAGATGAGCAGTTCTTC.

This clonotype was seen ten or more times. CDR3 nucleotide sequence: TGCGCCAGCAGACATCGTACCCCGGGACAAGGCCAATCTGGCTACACCTTC. It yields the protein CASRHRTPGQGQSGYTF. This chain links TRBV4-3 with TRBJ1-2; the D gene is possibly TRBD1 (6 bases). Germline values: CDR1 LGHNA, CDR2 YSLEER. Trimming took off 6 bases at V and 7 bases at J, with 27 bases between the two ends. The CDR3 is 17 amino acids.

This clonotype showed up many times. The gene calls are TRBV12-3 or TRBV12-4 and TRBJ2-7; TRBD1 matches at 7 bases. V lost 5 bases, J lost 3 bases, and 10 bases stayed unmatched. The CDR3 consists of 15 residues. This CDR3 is CASSAPRDSFYEQYF. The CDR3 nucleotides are TGTGCCAGCAGTGCCCCCCGGGACAGCTTCTACGAGCAGTACTTC.

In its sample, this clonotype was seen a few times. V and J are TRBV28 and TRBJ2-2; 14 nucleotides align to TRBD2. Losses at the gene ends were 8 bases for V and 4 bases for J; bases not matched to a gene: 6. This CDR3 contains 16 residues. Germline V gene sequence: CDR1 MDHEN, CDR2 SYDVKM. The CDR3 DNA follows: TGTGCCAGCCACGGACTAGCGGGAGGACCCACCGGGGAGCTGTTTTTT. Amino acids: CASHGLAGGPTGELFF.

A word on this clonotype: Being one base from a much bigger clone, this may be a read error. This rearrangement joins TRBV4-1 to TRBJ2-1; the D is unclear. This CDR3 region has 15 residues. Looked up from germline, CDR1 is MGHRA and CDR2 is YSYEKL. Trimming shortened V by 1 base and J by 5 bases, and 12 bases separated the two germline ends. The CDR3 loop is CASSQGVGYHNEQFF. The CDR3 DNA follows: TGCGCCAGCAGCCAAGGGGTAGGGTACCACAATGAGCAGTTCTTC.

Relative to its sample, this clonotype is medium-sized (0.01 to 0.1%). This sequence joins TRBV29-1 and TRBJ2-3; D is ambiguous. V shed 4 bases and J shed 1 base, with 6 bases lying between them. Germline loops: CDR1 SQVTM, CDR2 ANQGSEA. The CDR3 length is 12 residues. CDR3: CSVGGGTDTQYF. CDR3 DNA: TGCAGCGTTGGTGGAGGCACAGATACGCAGTATTTT.

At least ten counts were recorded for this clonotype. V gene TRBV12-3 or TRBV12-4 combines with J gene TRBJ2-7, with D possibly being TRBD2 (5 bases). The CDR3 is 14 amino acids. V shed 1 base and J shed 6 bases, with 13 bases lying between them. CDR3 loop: CASSLGHGMGEQYF. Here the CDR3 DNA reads TGTGCCAGCAGTTTAGGTCACGGGATGGGCGAGCAGTACTTC.

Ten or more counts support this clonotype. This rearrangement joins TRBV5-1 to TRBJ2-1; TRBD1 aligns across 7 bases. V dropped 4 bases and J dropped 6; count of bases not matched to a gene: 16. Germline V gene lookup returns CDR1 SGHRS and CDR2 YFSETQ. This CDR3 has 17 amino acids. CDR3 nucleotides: TGCGCCAGCAGCCCTCTTGGTGTACAGGGGACGGGCAATGAGCAGTTCTTC. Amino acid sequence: CASSPLGVQGTGNEQFF.

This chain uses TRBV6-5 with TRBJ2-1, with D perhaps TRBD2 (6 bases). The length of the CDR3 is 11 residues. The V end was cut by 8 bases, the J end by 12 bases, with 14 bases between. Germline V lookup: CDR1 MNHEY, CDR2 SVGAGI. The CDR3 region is CASSGPGVQFF. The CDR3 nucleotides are TGTGCCAGCTCTGGGCCGGGAGTGCAGTTCTTC.

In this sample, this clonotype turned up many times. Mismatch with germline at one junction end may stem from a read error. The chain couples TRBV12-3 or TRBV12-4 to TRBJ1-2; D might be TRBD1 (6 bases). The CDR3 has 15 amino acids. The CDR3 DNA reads TGTGCCAGCAGGTTAGGGGGGCGTCCCTCCTATGGCTACACCTTC. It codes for CASRLGGRPSYGYTF.

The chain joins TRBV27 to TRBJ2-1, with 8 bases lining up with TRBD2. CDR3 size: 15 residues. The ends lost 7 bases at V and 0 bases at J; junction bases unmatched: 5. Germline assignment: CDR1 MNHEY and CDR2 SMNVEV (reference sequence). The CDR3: CASTGGRGSYNEQFF. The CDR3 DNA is TGTGCCAGCACGGGGGGGAGGGGCTCCTACAATGAGCAGTTCTTC.

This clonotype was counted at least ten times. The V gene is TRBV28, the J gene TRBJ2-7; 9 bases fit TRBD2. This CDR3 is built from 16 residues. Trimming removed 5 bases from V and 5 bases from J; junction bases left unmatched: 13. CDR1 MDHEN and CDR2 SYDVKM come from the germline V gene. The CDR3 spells CASSHFSGGSNHEQYF. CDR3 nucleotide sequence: TGTGCCAGCAGTCACTTTAGCGGGGGATCAAACCACGAGCAGTACTTC.

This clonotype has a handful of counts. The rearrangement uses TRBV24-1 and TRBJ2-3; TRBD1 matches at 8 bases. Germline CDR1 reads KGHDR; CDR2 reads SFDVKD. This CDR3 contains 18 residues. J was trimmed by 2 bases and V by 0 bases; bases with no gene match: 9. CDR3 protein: CATSDLRGQGEPTDTQYF. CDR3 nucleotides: TGTGCCACCAGTGATTTGCGCGGACAGGGAGAACCCACAGATACGCAGTATTTT.

CDR3 protein: CSVGPPSAGGEQFF. In DNA form, the CDR3 reads TGCAGCGTTGGCCCCCCGTCAGCGGGAGGTGAGCAGTTCTTC. The chain combines TRBV29-1 with TRBJ2-1, with 9 bases that match TRBD2. The ends lost 4 bases at V and 9 bases at J; junction bases unmatched: 10. In germline, CDR1 is SQVTM, CDR2 ANQGSEA. The CDR3 is made up of 14 amino acids.

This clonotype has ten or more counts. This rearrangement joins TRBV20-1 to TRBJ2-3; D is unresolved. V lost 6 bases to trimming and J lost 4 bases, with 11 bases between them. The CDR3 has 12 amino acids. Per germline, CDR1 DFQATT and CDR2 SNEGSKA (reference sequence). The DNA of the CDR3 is TGCAGTGCCGGTGTCCTCCCAGATACGCAGTATTTT. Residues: CSAGVLPDTQYF.

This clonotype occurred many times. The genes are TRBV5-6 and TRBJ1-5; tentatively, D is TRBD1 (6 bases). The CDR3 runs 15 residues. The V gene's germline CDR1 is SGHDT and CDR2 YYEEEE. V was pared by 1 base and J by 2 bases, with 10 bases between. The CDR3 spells CASSLLSGGNQPQHF. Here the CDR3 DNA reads TGTGCCAGCAGCTTGCTATCAGGGGGCAATCAGCCCCAGCATTTT.